This T cell receptor (beta chain) was profiled in a study of T cells in Graves' hyperthyroidism and ophthalmopathy. Study-level information: Peripheral blood was drawn at first diagnosis, prior to all treatment. General observations from the study: Stable hyperthyroidism was told apart from ophthalmopathy by a model built on 13 V-J features.

Individuals with ophthalmopathy presented a Clinical Activity Score of at least 3, a NOSPECS grade of at least 4 and a duration under 3 months. Criteria for exclusion of patients were uncontrolled infection, other autoimmune disease, pregnancy or lactation. It was RNA transcripts that yielded the amplified TCR beta CDR3 regions. During a first-round RT-PCR of the TCR CDR3, the HTBI primer set was used. TCRdb re-analysed the multiplex PCR reads in MiXCR, keeping a single row per CDR3 protein. This table holds about 600,000 distinct CDR3 sequences, approximately 15% found once. Concerning this clonotype: Its matching antigen is unknown.

The V and J ends lost 7 bases and 1 base respectively, with 11 bases between them. In germline, CDR1 is SQVTM, CDR2 ANQGSEA. The CDR3 sequence is 12 residues long. Material for sequencing was blood. This chain joins TRBV29-1 and TRBJ2-7; D gene unclear. The receptor comes from a woman under 30 with Graves' ophthalmopathy. CDR3 in DNA: TGCAGCGCTGCGTCGGGTTCCTACGAGCAGTACTTC. Encoded protein: CSAASGSYEQYF.